Presented here are 19 T cell receptor beta chains from one specimen sequenced in a study of blood T cell repertoires in COVID-19. Some clones are missing from TCRdb's copy, which holds only in-frame ones; the method was immunoSEQ multiplex PCR. This table holds 180,000 or so clones, around 88% found once. The sequencing input was PBMCs or T cells enriched from blood (not recorded which). Receptors were obtained from a man aged 35-49 years with acute COVID-19.

The rearrangement links TRBV12-3 or TRBV12-4 to TRBJ2-5; D not certain. The CDR3 spans 12 residues. V was shortened by 3 bases and J by 5 bases, with 7 bases between the two germline ends. CDR3 coding DNA: TGTGCCAGCAGTTTTAGCTCGGAGACCCAGTACTTC. The encoded protein is CASSFSSETQYF.

V usage is TRBV5-1 and J usage is TRBJ1-2; D uncertain. Germline V gives CDR1 SGHRS, CDR2 YFSETQ. The CDR3 spans 13 residues. V gave up 1 base and J gave up 7 bases, with 11 bases separating them. The CDR3 sequence is CASSLLPEGGYTF. CDR3 nucleotides: TGCGCCAGCAGCTTGTTGCCGGAGGGTGGCTACACCTTC.

Worth noting for this clone: The sample contains more than one DNA sequence encoding this CDR3. The chain uses TRBV2 and TRBJ2-2, with 10 bases identical to TRBD2. CDR1 and CDR2 (germline): SNHLY, FYNNEI. There are 15 residues in the CDR3. V gave up 6 bases and J gave up 5 bases; unmatched junction bases: 6. For the CDR3, the DNA is TGTGCCAGCAGCGTAGCGGGAGGAGGTACCGGGGAGCTGTTTTTT. It translates to CASSVAGGGTGELFF.

CDR3 in DNA: TGTGCCAGCAGCTTCGGACTAAGCACAGATACGCAGTATTTT. Translating it yields CASSFGLSTDTQYF. V and J are TRBV11-3 and TRBJ2-3; tentatively, D is TRBD2 (6 bases). From germline, CDR1 is SGHNT and CDR2 YENEEA. This CDR3 is 14 amino acids long. Trimming took 3 bases from V and 0 from J, leaving 7 bases between them.

This clone was counted a single time. The chain is built from TRBV24-1 and TRBJ2-1; D is unresolved. CDR1 and CDR2 (germline): KGHDR, SFDVKD. Trimming removed 0 bases at V and 8 bases at J, with 13 bases between. CDR3 length: 15 amino acids. CDR3: CATSDLRVSAYEQFF. In DNA form, the CDR3 reads TGTGCCACCAGTGATTTGCGCGTTTCTGCCTATGAGCAGTTCTTC.

This chain links TRBV18 with TRBJ1-5; 7 bases match TRBD1. The trim removed 6 bases at V and 9 bases at J, leaving 11 bases unmatched. Germline loops: CDR1 KGHSH, CDR2 LQKENI. The CDR3 contains 14 residues. CDR3 bases: TGTGCCAGCTCTCCGGGACAGACCTTAACGCCCCAGCATTTT. Protein product: CASSPGQTLTPQHF. Drawing the rest from reference TRBV18 and TRBJ1-5, the complete variable domain is NAGVMQNPRHLVRRRGQEARLRCSPMKGHSHVYWYRQLPEEGLKFMVYLQKENIIDESGMPKERFSAEFPKEGPSILRIQQVVRGDSAAYFCASSPGQTLTPQHFGDGTRLSIL.

This chain uses TRBV5-1 with TRBJ2-1, with D unresolved. With 1 base removed from V and 0 bases from J, the gap between germline ends came to 8 bases. This CDR3 spans 15 amino acids. CDR1 SGHRS and CDR2 YFSETQ come from the germline V gene. As DNA, the CDR3 is TGCGCCAGCAGCTTGACCGGTAACTCCTACAATGAGCAGTTCTTC. Translation gives CASSLTGNSYNEQFF.

The chain couples TRBV28 to TRBJ2-5, with 8 bases fitting TRBD1. Per the germline V gene, CDR1 is MDHEN and CDR2 is SYDVKM. The CDR3 contains 15 residues. The J segment lost 3 bases and the V segment lost 6 bases, leaving 9 bases of the junction unmatched. This CDR3 reads CASSQLDRDEETQYF. In DNA, the CDR3 is TGTGCCAGCAGCCAATTGGACAGGGACGAAGAGACCCAGTACTTC.

The chain couples TRBV19 to TRBJ2-2; TRBD2 aligns across 14 bases. This CDR3 region has 17 residues. Germline CDR1 reads LNHDA; CDR2 reads SQIVND (reference sequence). With 6 bases clipped from V and 8 bases from J, the junction kept 11 bases outside the gene matches. The CDR3: CASSPGGLAGDMGELFF. CDR3 nucleotides: TGTGCCAGTAGCCCGGGGGGACTAGCGGGAGATATGGGGGAGCTGTTTTTT.

The chain couples TRBV6-1 to TRBJ2-7; D ambiguous. With 3 bases removed from V and 6 bases from J, the gap between germline ends came to 15 bases. The CDR3 totals 14 residues. Germline V gene lookup returns CDR1 MNHNS and CDR2 SASEGT. The CDR3 reads CASSDSQFTAEQYF. The CDR3 DNA sequence: TGTGCCAGCAGTGATTCGCAGTTCACCGCCGAGCAGTACTTC.

For this clone: The junction shows a germline mismatch at one end, possibly a read error. V and J are TRBV7-7 and TRBJ2-1; D might be TRBD1 (6 bases). The CDR3 has 14 residues. CDR1 and CDR2 (germline): SSHAT, FNYEAQ (reference sequence). The CDR3 region is CASSLGDNYNEQFF. The CDR3 nucleotides read TGTGCTAGCAGCTTAGGGGACAACTACAATGAGCAGTTCTTC.

The chain has TRBV18 and TRBJ2-1; TRBD2 matches at 11 bases. This CDR3 spans 15 amino acids. The germline V gene has CDR1 KGHSH and CDR2 LQKENI. Trimming cost V 3 bases and J 4 bases; bases outside gene matches: 2. The CDR3 loop reads CASSPGTSGYNEQFF. In nucleotides, the CDR3 is TGTGCCAGCTCACCTGGGACTAGCGGTTACAATGAGCAGTTCTTC.

CDR3 residues: CASSLNVEEKLFF. The CDR3 DNA sequence: TGTGCCAGCAGCTTAAATGTCGAGGAAAAACTGTTTTTT. The gene calls are TRBV7-8 and TRBJ1-4; D is unclear. Germline-derived CDR1 and CDR2 are SGHVS and FQNEAQ. Between the trimmed V and J ends, which lost 2 bases and 8 bases, there was a span of 9 bases. The CDR3 has 13 residues.

This clone was counted only a few times. The V gene is TRBV10-1, the J gene TRBJ2-6; the match to TRBD1 covers 9 bases. V gave up 7 bases and J gave up 2 bases; unmatched junction bases: 3. The CDR3 loop spans 15 amino acids. Germline V gives CDR1 WNHNN, CDR2 SYGVQD (reference sequence). The CDR3 DNA reads TGCGCCAGCATGGGACAGGGAACTGGGGCCAACGTCCTGACTTTC. Translated, it gives CASMGQGTGANVLTF.

The rearrangement uses TRBV28 and TRBJ1-1; possibly TRBD1 for D (5 bases). With 8 bases removed from V and 1 base from J, the gap between germline ends came to 14 bases. The germline V gene encodes CDR1 MDHEN and CDR2 SYDVKM. This CDR3 has 14 residues. The DNA for the CDR3 is TGTGCCAGCCCTAAGTCCGGGGGGAACACTGAAGCTTTCTTT. It codes for CASPKSGGNTEAFF.

J is TRBJ1-5 and V is TRBV23-1; D is possibly TRBD1 (6 bases). TRBV23-1 is annotated as an ORF whose role is uncertain. The V and J ends lost 0 bases and 0 bases respectively, with 9 bases between them. This CDR3 region has 16 residues. The CDR3 region has the DNA TGCGCCAGCAGTCAATCCACACAGGGTAGCAATCAGCCCCAGCATTTT. Protein product: CASSQSTQGSNQPQHF.

This chain joins TRBV15 and TRBJ2-7; TRBD1 matches 10 bases. Germline CDR1 and CDR2: LNHNV and YYDKDF (reference sequence). This CDR3 is built from 15 residues. J was trimmed by 4 bases and V by 2 bases; bases with no gene match: 5. For the CDR3, the DNA is TGTGCCACCAGCAGAACCCGACAGGGGGCTTACGAGCAGTACTTC. This encodes CATSRTRQGAYEQYF.

This chain joins TRBV10-2 and TRBJ2-1; no definite D call. This CDR3 has 11 residues. V gave up 6 bases and J gave up 7 bases, with 7 bases separating them. Germline V gene data show CDR1 as WSHSY and CDR2 as SAAADI. CDR3 nucleotides: TGCGCCAGCAGCCCGTTTAATGAGCAGTTCTTC. Its protein product is CASSPFNEQFF.

The V call is TRBV3-1 (or the pseudogene TRBV3-2), the J call TRBJ2-3; no clear D gene. CDR3 length: 14 residues. V was cut by 1 base and J by 4 bases, with 9 bases left in between. Looked up from germline, CDR1 is LGHDT and CDR2 is YNNKEL (reference sequence). CDR3 region: CASSQVRSPDTQYF. In DNA form, the CDR3 reads TGTGCCAGCAGCCAAGTGAGGAGCCCAGATACGCAGTATTTT.